Sequencing of this T cell receptor (beta chain) was carried out in a study of regulatory T cells in long-lasting Graves disease. Background on the study: Positive TSH receptor antibodies alongside over 5 years of antithyroid drugs were what marked Graves' disease as persistent.

The sample holds one count of this clonotype. Building the TCR beta libraries relied on iRepertoire HTBI primers, and CDR3 regions underwent Arm-PCR. TCRdb re-called the multiplex PCR reads through MiXCR, storing one row per CDR3 protein. There are approximately 400,000 distinct CDR3 sequences in the sample; around 20% occur only once, and about a quarter lies in the top ten. Trimming stripped 0 bases from V and 1 base from J, with 10 bases between. The CDR3 spans 17 residues. Germline V gene data show CDR1 as MGHRA and CDR2 as YSYEKL. Time point described: persistent/refractory GD, antithyroid drugs over 5 years with positive TRAb. The TCR library was prepared using RNA isolated from PBMCs.

The specimen comprised peripheral blood mononuclear cells (PBMCs), sampled when the disease was refractory, from a patient treated with antithyroid drugs. This clonotype was sampled from a female donor with Graves disease. The chain couples TRBV4-1 to TRBJ2-6; D remains unclear. The DNA for the CDR3 is TGCGCCAGCAGCCAAGAAAGGTGGGGATCTGGGGCCAACGTCCTGACTTTC. This encodes CASSQERWGSGANVLTF.